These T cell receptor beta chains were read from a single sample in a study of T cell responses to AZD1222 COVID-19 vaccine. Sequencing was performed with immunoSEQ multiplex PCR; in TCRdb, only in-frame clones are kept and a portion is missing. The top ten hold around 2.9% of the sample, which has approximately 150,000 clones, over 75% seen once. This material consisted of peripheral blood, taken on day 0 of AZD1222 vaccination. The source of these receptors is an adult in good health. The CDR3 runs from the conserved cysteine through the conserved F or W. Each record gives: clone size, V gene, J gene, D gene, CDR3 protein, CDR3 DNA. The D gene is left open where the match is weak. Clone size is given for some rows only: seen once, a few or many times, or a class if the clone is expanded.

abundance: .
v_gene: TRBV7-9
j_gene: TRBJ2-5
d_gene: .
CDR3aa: CASSLGAGASLGTQYF
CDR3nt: TGTGCCAGCAGCTTAGGGGCGGGGGCCTCTCTGGGGACCCAGTACTTC

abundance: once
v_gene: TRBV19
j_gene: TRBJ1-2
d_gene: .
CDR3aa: CASSIRSRVNGYTF
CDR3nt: TGTGCCAGTAGTATACGGTCCAGGGTCAATGGCTACACCTTC

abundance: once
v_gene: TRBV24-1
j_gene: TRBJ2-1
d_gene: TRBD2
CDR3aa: CATSDPSRGGNEQFF
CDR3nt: TGTGCCACCAGTGACCCTAGCCGGGGGGGGAATGAGCAGTTCTTC

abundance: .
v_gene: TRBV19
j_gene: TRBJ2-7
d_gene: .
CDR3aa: CASSDGSWGYEQYF
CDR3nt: TGTGCCAGTTCAGACGGCTCTTGGGGCTACGAGCAGTACTTC

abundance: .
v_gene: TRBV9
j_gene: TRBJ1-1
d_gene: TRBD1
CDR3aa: CASSASGGQGNTEAFF
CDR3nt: TGTGCCAGCAGCGCATCAGGGGGCCAGGGGAACACTGAAGCTTTCTTT

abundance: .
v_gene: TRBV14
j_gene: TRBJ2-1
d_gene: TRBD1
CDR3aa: CASSQDPGQGAGEQFF
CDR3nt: TGTGCCAGCAGCCAAGATCCGGGACAGGGGGCAGGTGAGCAGTTCTTC

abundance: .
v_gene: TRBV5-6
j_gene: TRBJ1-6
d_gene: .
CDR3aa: CASTPAGVGYNSPLHF
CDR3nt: TGTGCCAGCACCCCGGCAGGGGTGGGTTATAATTCACCCCTCCACTTT

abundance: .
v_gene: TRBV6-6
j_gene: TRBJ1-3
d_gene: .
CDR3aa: CASRGGLSTIYF
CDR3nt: TGTGCCAGCAGGGGGGGACTGAGCACCATATATTTT

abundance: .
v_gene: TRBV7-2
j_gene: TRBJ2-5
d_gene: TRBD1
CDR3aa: CASGPEGQGKETQYF
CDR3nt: TGTGCCAGCGGCCCGGAGGGACAGGGAAAAGAGACCCAGTACTTC

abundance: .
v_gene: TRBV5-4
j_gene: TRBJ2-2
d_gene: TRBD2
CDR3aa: CASSGLAGVTGELFF
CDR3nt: TGTGCCAGCAGCGGACTAGCGGGGGTGACCGGGGAGCTGTTTTTT

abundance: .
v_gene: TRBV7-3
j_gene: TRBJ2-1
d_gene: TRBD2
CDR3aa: CASSLPGTSGGVNEQFF
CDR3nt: TGTGCCAGCAGCCTCCCCGGGACTAGCGGGGGGGTTAATGAGCAGTTCTTC

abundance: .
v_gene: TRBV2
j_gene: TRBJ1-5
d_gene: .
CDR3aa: CASSTGAGYQPQHF
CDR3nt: TGTGCCAGCAGTACGGGGGCTGGTTATCAGCCCCAGCATTTT

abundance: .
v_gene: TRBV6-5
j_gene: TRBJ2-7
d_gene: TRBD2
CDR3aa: CASRTSGGSSYEQYF
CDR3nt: TGTGCCAGCAGAACTAGCGGGGGGTCCTCCTACGAGCAGTACTTC

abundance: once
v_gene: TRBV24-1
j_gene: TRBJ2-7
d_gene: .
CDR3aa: CATDVPPRNEQYF
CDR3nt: TGTGCCACCGATGTGCCACCCCGCAACGAGCAGTACTTC

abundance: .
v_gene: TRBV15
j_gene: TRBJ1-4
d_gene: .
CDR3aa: CATSRDGFSTNEKLFF
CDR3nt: TGTGCCACCAGCAGAGACGGATTTTCAACTAATGAAAAACTGTTTTTT

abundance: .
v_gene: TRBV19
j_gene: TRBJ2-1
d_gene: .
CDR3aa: CASSGLDNEQFF
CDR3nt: TGTGCCAGTAGTGGGCTAGACAATGAGCAGTTCTTC

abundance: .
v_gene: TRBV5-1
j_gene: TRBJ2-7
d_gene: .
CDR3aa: CASSLGPGLSYEQYF
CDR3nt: TGCGCCAGCAGCTTGGGTCCAGGACTCTCCTACGAGCAGTACTTC

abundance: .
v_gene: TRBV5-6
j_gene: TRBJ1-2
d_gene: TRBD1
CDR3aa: CASSPDKRTGGADYGYTF
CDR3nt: TGTGCCAGCAGCCCGGACAAAAGGACAGGGGGCGCCGACTATGGCTACACCTTC

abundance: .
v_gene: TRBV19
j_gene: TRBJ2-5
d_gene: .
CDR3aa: CASSISLGGETQYF
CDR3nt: TGTGCCAGTAGTATTAGTTTGGGAGGAGAGACCCAGTACTTC

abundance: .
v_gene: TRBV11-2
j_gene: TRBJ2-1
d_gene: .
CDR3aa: CASREGSYNEQFF
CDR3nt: TGTGCCAGCAGGGAAGGGTCCTACAATGAGCAGTTCTTC

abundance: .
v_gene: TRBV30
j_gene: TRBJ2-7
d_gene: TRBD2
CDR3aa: CAWNRRGYSSYEQYF
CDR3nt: TGTGCCTGGAATCGGCGGGGGTATAGCTCCTACGAGCAGTACTTC

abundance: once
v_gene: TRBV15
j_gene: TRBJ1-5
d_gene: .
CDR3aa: CATSIGRDSNQPQHF
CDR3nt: TGTGCCACCAGCATTGGGAGGGATAGCAATCAGCCCCAGCATTTT